The next 28 T cell receptor beta chains were all read from a single sample in a study of regulatory T cells in long-lasting Graves disease. Arm-PCR of CDR3 regions with iRepertoire HTBI primers generated TCR beta libraries. In TCRdb, the multiplex PCR reads were re-called with MiXCR into one record per CDR3 protein. The repertoire holds fewer than 550,000 distinct CDR3 sequences, 20% to 25% seen once, with roughly 6.9% in the top ten. Time point indicated: persistent/refractory GD, antithyroid drugs over 5 years with positive TRAb. The TCR library used RNA extracted from PBMCs. The sample here was peripheral blood mononuclear cells (PBMCs), taken when the disease was refractory, from a patient treated with antithyroid drugs. The receptors shown here come from a female donor with Graves disease.

The CDR3 here is CASSERISTDTQYF. The CDR3 DNA follows: TGTGCCAGCAGTGAGAGGATCAGCACAGATACGCAGTATTTT. The gene calls are TRBV2 and TRBJ2-3, with unresolved D. The V end was cut by 3 bases, the J end by 0 bases, with 7 bases between. The germline V gene encodes CDR1 SNHLY and CDR2 FYNNEI. The CDR3 length is 14 residues.

This clonotype was recorded many times. This sequence joins TRBV11-2 and TRBJ2-5; 8 nucleotides match TRBD2. Germline trimming cut 5 bases from V and 12 bases from J; bases unmatched to any gene: 5. Germline loops: CDR1 SGHAT, CDR2 FQNNGV. This CDR3 has 11 residues. The CDR3 loop reads CASSTGGLEYF. The CDR3 DNA is TGTGCCAGCAGCACGGGGGGGCTTGAGTACTTC.

The chain joins TRBV7-2 to TRBJ2-5; D is uncertain. The length of the CDR3 is 17 residues. Germline loops: CDR1 SGHTA, CDR2 FQGNSA. V was pared by 5 bases and J by 6 bases, with 25 bases between. The CDR3 reads CASSPGPPGVPGKTQYF. In nucleotides, the CDR3 is TGTGCCAGCAGCCCCGGACCCCCCGGTGTCCCTGGGAAGACCCAGTACTTC.

This clonotype was counted many times. This sequence joins TRBV28 and TRBJ2-7; D uncertain. Trimming took 2 bases from V and 2 from J, leaving 7 bases between them. The CDR3 has 13 amino acids. The germline gives CDR1 MDHEN, CDR2 SYDVKM. The CDR3 region has the DNA TGTGCCAGCAGTTTAGAGTCTCCCTACGAGCAGTACTTC. It specifies CASSLESPYEQYF.

This clonotype was detected only a few times. The chain uses TRBV20-1 and TRBJ2-2; 12 bases align to TRBD2. The germline V gene encodes CDR1 DFQATT and CDR2 SNEGSKA (reference sequence). The junction had 5 bases not matched to a gene; V was cut back by 6 bases and J by 6 bases. The CDR3 contains 14 residues. This chain's CDR3 is CSATSGRWAGELFF. DNA of the CDR3: TGCAGTGCAACTAGCGGGAGGTGGGCCGGGGAGCTGTTTTTT.

This clonotype occurred many times. This chain uses TRBV19 with TRBJ2-7; 9 nucleotides match TRBD1. With 6 bases clipped from V and 6 bases from J, the junction kept 6 bases outside the gene matches. Germline V CDR1 and CDR2: LNHDA, SQIVND (reference sequence). The CDR3 spans 13 residues. The CDR3 protein is CASRRQGESEQYF. The CDR3 DNA sequence: TGTGCCAGTAGGAGACAGGGGGAGTCCGAGCAGTACTTC.

This clonotype was detected ten times or more. This rearrangement joins TRBV27 to TRBJ1-1; D possibly corresponds to TRBD1 (5 bases). Germline CDR1 reads MNHEY; CDR2 reads SMNVEV (reference sequence). The germline V and J ends were trimmed by 2 bases and 7 bases, with 14 bases remaining between them. The CDR3 contains 14 residues. The CDR3 DNA is TGTGCCAGCAGTTTAGACTCGGGACGGGGTGAAGCTTTCTTT. Its protein is CASSLDSGRGEAFF.

This clonotype occurred a few times. The rearrangement joins TRBV19 to TRBJ1-4; the D gene is possibly TRBD1 (5 bases). The CDR3 sequence is 15 residues long. Trimming left V 9 bases short and J 3 bases short, with 17 bases between. CDR1 and CDR2 (germline): LNHDA, SQIVND (reference sequence). CDR3 amino acids: CASANDGASNEKLFF. CDR3 bases: TGTGCCAGCGCCAACGATGGGGCGTCTAATGAAAAACTGTTTTTT.

Details on this clonotype: A much larger clone lies a single base off, so this may be a read error. The chain is built from TRBV12-3 or TRBV12-4 and TRBJ2-6, with TRBD2 matching over 11 bases. The CDR3 runs to 16 residues. CDR3 sequence: CAGREGLAAGANVLTF. The CDR3 nucleotides read TGTGCCGGCAGGGAGGGACTAGCGGCCGGGGCCAACGTCCTGACTTTC.

The rearrangement uses TRBV13 and TRBJ1-6; D is perhaps TRBD1 (5 bases). Trimming stripped 0 bases from V and 10 bases from J, with 10 bases between. The V gene's germline CDR1 is PRHDT and CDR2 FYEKMQ (reference sequence). This CDR3 has 14 residues. The CDR3 DNA reads as TGTGCCAGCAGCTTAGGCGTAGGGGTGTCACCCCTCCACTTT. Translation: CASSLGVGVSPLHF.

The sample holds a few counts of this clonotype. The junction departs from germline at one end; a sequencing error may be responsible. This sequence joins TRBV27 and TRBJ2-1; 9 bases map to TRBD2. Per germline, CDR1 MNHEY and CDR2 SMNVEV (reference sequence). This CDR3 region has 19 residues. CDR3 amino acids: CASSLYPPKREALYSEQFF. CDR3 nucleotides: TGTGCCAGCAGTTTATACCCCCCGAAGCGGGAGGCCTTATACAGTGAGCAGTTCTTC.

This clonotype was detected only a few times. The chain has TRBV19 and TRBJ1-1; D perhaps matches TRBD1 (6 bases). This CDR3 contains 13 residues. Germline V gene sequence: CDR1 LNHDA, CDR2 SQIVND (reference sequence). Trimming pared 3 bases from V and 3 bases from J, leaving 8 bases between. The CDR3, as DNA: TGTGCCAGTAGTATGAACAGGGACACTGAAGCTTTCTTT. Its translation: CASSMNRDTEAFF.

At least ten counts were recorded for this clonotype. The chain links TRBV7-2 to TRBJ2-4; TRBD2 is a possible D gene (5 bases). The germline gives CDR1 SGHTA, CDR2 FQGNSA. The CDR3 extends over 15 amino acids. The V gene lost 2 bases and the J gene lost 0 bases, with 8 bases spanning the gap. The CDR3 bases are TGTGCCAGCAGCTTAAAAAGCGGAGCCAAAAACATTCAGTACTTC. This codes for CASSLKSGAKNIQYF. The full variable domain, its missing parts supplied by reference TRBV7-2 and TRBJ2-4, is GAGVSQSPSNKVTEKGKDVELRCDPISGHTALYWYRQSLGQGLEFLIYFQGNSAPDKSGLPSDRFSAERTGGSVSTLTIQRTQQEDSAVYLCASSLKSGAKNIQYFGAGTRLSVL.

This clonotype was seen ten or more times. The J gene is TRBJ2-4, the V gene TRBV12-3 or TRBV12-4, with 10 bases aligning to TRBD1. V was clipped by 6 bases and J by 8 bases; unmatched bases: 22. The CDR3 sequence is 19 residues long. CDR3 region: CASSPNLYSRQGARDIQYF. The CDR3 region has the DNA TGTGCCAGCAGCCCGAACCTTTATAGCAGACAGGGGGCGCGGGACATTCAGTACTTC.

This clonotype was picked up many times. The chain joins TRBV7-8 to TRBJ2-7; 11 bases are a match to TRBD2. Germline loops: CDR1 SGHVS, CDR2 FQNEAQ. Trimming cost V 5 bases and J 1 base; bases outside gene matches: 4. This CDR3 has 15 amino acids. The CDR3 bases are TGTGCCAGCAGCGTCCTAGCGGGAGGATCCTACGAGCAGTACTTC. This gives the protein CASSVLAGGSYEQYF.

The gene calls are TRBV2 and TRBJ2-2, with 10 nucleotides matching TRBD1. The CDR3 sequence is 14 residues long. Germline CDR1 and CDR2: SNHLY and FYNNEI. V was clipped by 7 bases and J by 7 bases; unmatched bases: 6. CDR3 nucleotides: TGTGCCAGCACCGGGACAGGGGTGCACGGGGAGCTGTTTTTT. Its translation is CASTGTGVHGELFF.

This chain connects TRBV19 to TRBJ1-1, with D possibly being TRBD1 (6 bases). CDR3 length: 15 amino acids. The germline V gene has CDR1 LNHDA and CDR2 SQIVND (reference sequence). Trimming shortened V by 7 bases and J by 6 bases, and 21 bases separated the two germline ends. The CDR3: CASTRRGGELSEAFF. The CDR3 DNA is TGTGCCAGTACTCGAAGGGGGGGTGAGTTGTCTGAAGCTTTCTTT.

This clonotype was recorded at least ten times. The chain joins TRBV2 to TRBJ1-2, with TRBD1 matching over 9 bases. Germline CDR1 reads SNHLY; CDR2 reads FYNNEI. Trimming at V came to 6 bases and at J to 4 bases, leaving 18 bases not matched to a gene. The CDR3 runs to 18 residues. CDR3 nucleotides: TGTGCCAGCAGCCTCGCGCTTCCATCCGGGACAGGGAGCTATGGCTACACCTTC. This translates into CASSLALPSGTGSYGYTF.

The rearrangement joins TRBV29-1 to TRBJ1-1; no clear D. This CDR3 region has 15 residues. V was shortened by 4 bases and J by 1 base, with 16 bases between the two germline ends. Germline V gene data show CDR1 as SQVTM and CDR2 as ANQGSEA. CDR3 sequence: CSVGYGSHTNTEAFF. DNA for the CDR3: TGCAGCGTTGGTTATGGCAGCCACACGAACACTGAAGCTTTCTTT. Based on the CDR3 plus reference TRBV29-1 and TRBJ1-1, the full variable domain is SAVISQKPSRDICQRGTSLTIQCQVDSQVTMMFWYRQQPGQSLTLIATANQGSEATYESGFVIDKFPISRPNLTFSTLTVSNMSPEDSSIYLCSVGYGSHTNTEAFFGQGTRLTVV.

This clonotype occurred many times. The chain combines TRBV13 with TRBJ2-7; D gene unclear. Germline V gene data show CDR1 as PRHDT and CDR2 as FYEKMQ (reference sequence). The CDR3 is 15 amino acids. Trimming took off 6 bases at V and 5 bases at J, with 20 bases between the two ends. The CDR3 protein is CASSQRRFFGDEQYF. The CDR3 nucleotides are TGTGCCAGCAGTCAACGGCGGTTTTTTGGTGACGAGCAGTACTTC. The full variable domain, rest sourced from reference TRBV13 and TRBJ2-7, is AAGVIQSPRHLIKEKRETATLKCYPIPRHDTVYWYQQGPGQDPQFLISFYEKMQSDKGSIPDRFSAQQFSDYHSELNMSSLELGDSALYFCASSQRRFFGDEQYFGPGTRLTVT.

This clonotype has a count of ten or more. The chain recombines TRBV24-1 with TRBJ1-1; D is possibly TRBD1 (6 bases). This CDR3 region has 11 residues. Trimming stripped 9 bases from V and 4 bases from J, with 8 bases between. The germline V gene encodes CDR1 KGHDR and CDR2 SFDVKD. In DNA form, the CDR3 reads TGTGCCACCTCGGACAGCACTGAAGCTTTCTTT. Its translation: CATSDSTEAFF.

This clonotype has only a few counts. The CDR3 does not end in the conserved phenylalanine or tryptophan, so this is likely a read error. The CDR3 DNA sequence: TGTGCTAGCCAAACAGGGACCTACGAGCAGTACCTC. Protein product: CASQTGTYEQYL. The chain has TRBV12-5 and TRBJ2-7; possibly TRBD1 for D (6 bases). This CDR3 spans 12 amino acids. Germline values: CDR1 LGHNT, CDR2 FRNRAP. The ends were cut back, 9 bases at V and 2 bases at J, with 11 bases in the middle.

This clonotype has only a few counts. V usage is TRBV4-2 and J usage is TRBJ2-4; 9 nucleotides agree with TRBD1. V lost 4 bases to trimming and J lost 4 bases; unmatched junction nucleotides: 5. The CDR3 has 15 residues. Germline V gene sequence: CDR1 LGHNA, CDR2 YNFKEQ. In DNA, the CDR3 is TGTGCCAGCAGCCCTGGACAGGGGAGAAAAAACATTCAGTACTTC. Translation: CASSPGQGRKNIQYF.

This clonotype has a count of ten or more. The chain joins TRBV12-5 to TRBJ1-2; 8 bases are a match to TRBD1. The CDR3 runs 17 residues. The germline V gene has CDR1 LGHNT and CDR2 FRNRAP. Losses at the gene ends were 1 base for V and 2 bases for J; bases not matched to a gene: 9. The CDR3 nucleotides read TGTGCTAGTGGTTTGGGAAGGACAGGGAAGTCGAACTATGGCTACACCTTC. Protein sequence: CASGLGRTGKSNYGYTF.

The chain's CDR3 is CASSQFGTGTTGELFF. For the CDR3, the DNA is TGTGCCAGCAGCCAATTTGGGACAGGGACCACCGGGGAGCTGTTTTTT. This chain connects TRBV4-2 to TRBJ2-2; 9 bases are shared with TRBD1. Germline CDR1 LGHNA, CDR2 YNFKEQ. V gave up 2 bases and J gave up 4 bases; unmatched junction bases: 5. The CDR3 is 16 amino acids.

This clonotype came up a few times. This chain connects TRBV3-1 to TRBJ2-7; 14 bases line up with TRBD2. The CDR3 loop spans 16 amino acids. With 4 bases clipped from V and 5 bases from J, the junction kept 7 bases outside the gene matches. Germline V CDR1 and CDR2: LGHDT, YNNKEL (reference sequence). CDR3 sequence: CASSLRLAGGPDEQYF. The CDR3 DNA reads as TGTGCCAGCAGCCTTCGACTAGCGGGAGGGCCCGACGAGCAGTACTTC.

J is TRBJ1-2 and V is TRBV28; a possible D gene is TRBD1 (5 bases). Germline assignment: CDR1 MDHEN and CDR2 SYDVKM. V lost 6 bases and J 8 bases, leaving 16 bases between the germline ends. The CDR3 extends over 13 amino acids. CDR3 amino acids: CASRPGWGSGYTF. Written as DNA, the CDR3 is TGTGCCAGCAGACCGGGGTGGGGGTCCGGCTACACCTTC.

This clonotype showed up just a few times. Germline and junction disagree at one end, which may indicate a read error. The chain combines TRBV5-1 with TRBJ1-1; 11 bases agree with TRBD1. The CDR3 has 16 residues. Germline CDR1 SGHRS, CDR2 YFSETQ. The DNA for the CDR3 is TGCGCCAGCAGATTGGGGACAGGGGGGATGAACACTGAAGCTTTCTTT. The encoded protein is CASRLGTGGMNTEAFF.